This entry describes one TCR beta chain. This specimen belongs to a study of blood T cell repertoires in COVID-19. At the level of the study: Sites across the United States, Italy and Spain contributed samples from acute and convalescent COVID-19.

The table came from immunoSEQ multiplex PCR; TCRdb's copy has only in-frame clones and leaves some out. The sample includes 320,000 or so clones, approximately 88% of them seen just once. This TCR derives from a man aged 25 to 45 who had recovered from COVID-19. Material for sequencing was PBMCs or T cells enriched from blood (not recorded which).

CDR3 residues: CAWSVLGGGELFF. CDR3 coding DNA: TGTGCCTGGAGTGTACTCGGAGGGGGGGAGCTGTTTTTT. The gene calls are TRBV30 and TRBJ2-2; a weak D match, TRBD2 (6 bases). The germline CDR1 and CDR2 sequences are GTSNPN and SVGIG (reference sequence). Trimming shortened V by 0 bases and J by 8 bases, and 10 bases separated the two germline ends. CDR3 length equals 13 residues.